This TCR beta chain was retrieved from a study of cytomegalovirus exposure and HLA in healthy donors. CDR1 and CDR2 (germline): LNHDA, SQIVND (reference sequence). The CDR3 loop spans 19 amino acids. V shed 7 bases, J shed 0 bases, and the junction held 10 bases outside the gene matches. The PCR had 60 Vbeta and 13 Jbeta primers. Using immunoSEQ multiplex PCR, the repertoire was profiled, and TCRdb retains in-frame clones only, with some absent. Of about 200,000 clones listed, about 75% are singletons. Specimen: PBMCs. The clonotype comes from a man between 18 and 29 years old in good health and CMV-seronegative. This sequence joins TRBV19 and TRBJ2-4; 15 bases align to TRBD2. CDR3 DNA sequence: TGTGCCAGTAACCCGGGACTAGCGGGGGGCCTACTAGCCAAAAACATTCAGTACTTC. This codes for CASNPGLAGGLLAKNIQYF.